This T cell receptor (beta chain) was sequenced during a study of regulatory T cells in long-lasting Graves disease. Study-level results: Authors noted too few samples as a limitation. Clonotypes that were public and shared totalled about 2,500 in persistent patients versus around 970 in new patients.

The CDR3 is 16 residues long. In germline, CDR1 is MDHEN, CDR2 SYDVKM. The V and J ends lost 6 bases and 6 bases, in that order; junction bases with no gene match: 8. Details on this clonotype: Its matching antigen is unknown.

The sample's time point: newly diagnosed GD, antithyroid drugs for less than 3 months. The authors made the TCR library using RNA they extracted from PBMCs. Relying on iRepertoire HTBI primers and Arm-PCR of CDR3 regions, the team built TCR beta libraries. TCRdb analysed the multiplex PCR reads with MiXCR anew, one entry per CDR3 protein. The sample has roughly 610,000 distinct CDR3 sequences, roughly a sixth seen once. These data were also filed under a second study, of T cells in Graves' hyperthyroidism and ophthalmopathy. As that study records: Investigators excluded patients with uncontrolled infection, other autoimmune disease, pregnancy or lactation. Most clonotypes that expanded in the thyroid above 0.001 also showed up in blood.

The receptor was isolated from a man between 18 and 35 years old with Graves disease. The sequencing here drew on peripheral blood mononuclear cells (PBMCs), taken at new diagnosis, from a patient treated with antithyroid drugs. The V gene is TRBV28, the J gene TRBJ2-1; 13 nucleotides agree with TRBD2. CDR3 amino acids: CASRFRLAGGSNEQFF. The CDR3, as DNA: TGTGCCAGCAGGTTCCGACTAGCGGGAGGCAGCAATGAGCAGTTCTTC.